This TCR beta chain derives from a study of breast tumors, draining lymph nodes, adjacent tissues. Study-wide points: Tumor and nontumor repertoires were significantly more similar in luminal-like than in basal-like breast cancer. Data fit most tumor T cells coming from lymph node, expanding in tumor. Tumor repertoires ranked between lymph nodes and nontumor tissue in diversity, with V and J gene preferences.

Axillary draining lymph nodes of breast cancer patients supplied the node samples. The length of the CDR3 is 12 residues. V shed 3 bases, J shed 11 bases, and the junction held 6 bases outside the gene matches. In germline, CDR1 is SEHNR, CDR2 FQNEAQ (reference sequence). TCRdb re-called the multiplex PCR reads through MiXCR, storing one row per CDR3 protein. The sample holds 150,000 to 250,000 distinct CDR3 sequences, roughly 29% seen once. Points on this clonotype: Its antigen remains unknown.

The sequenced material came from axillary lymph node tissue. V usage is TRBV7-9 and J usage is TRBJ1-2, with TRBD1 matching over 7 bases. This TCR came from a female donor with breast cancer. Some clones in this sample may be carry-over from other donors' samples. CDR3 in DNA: TGTGCCAGCAGCTTTACAGGGGCAGGGTACACCTTC. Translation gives CASSFTGAGYTF.